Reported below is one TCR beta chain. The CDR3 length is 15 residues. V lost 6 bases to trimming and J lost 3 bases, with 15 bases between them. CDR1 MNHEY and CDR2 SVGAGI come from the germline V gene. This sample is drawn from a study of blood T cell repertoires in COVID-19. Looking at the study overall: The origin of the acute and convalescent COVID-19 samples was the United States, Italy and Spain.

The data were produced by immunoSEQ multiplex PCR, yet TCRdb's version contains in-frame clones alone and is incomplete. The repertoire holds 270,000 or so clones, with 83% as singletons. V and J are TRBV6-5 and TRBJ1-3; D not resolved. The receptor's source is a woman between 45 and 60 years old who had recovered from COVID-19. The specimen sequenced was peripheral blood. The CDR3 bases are TGTGCCAGCAGCCCCCCGGGGTCTAATGGAAACACCATATATTTT. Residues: CASSPPGSNGNTIYF.